The 18 T cell receptor beta chains below all came from one sample that was sequenced in a study of T cell changes during pregnancy in multiple sclerosis. TCRdb's copy holds only in-frame clones and misses some; the assay was immunoSEQ multiplex PCR. The profile covers roughly 48,000 clones, with approximately 88% appearing a single time and 0.95% to 1.5% taken by the ten largest. The sample was CD4+ T cells from peripheral blood mononuclear cells, taken in the second trimester of pregnancy. Every receptor here comes from a female donor with multiple sclerosis, enrolled in a pregnancy study.

The rearrangement uses TRBV30 and TRBJ1-3; D uncertain. CDR1 is GTSNPN and CDR2 is SVGIG in the germline V gene (reference sequence). The CDR3 has 15 amino acids. V was clipped by 6 bases and J by 0 bases, with 15 bases between them. CDR3 sequence: CACIYTGSSGNTIYF. In DNA, the CDR3 is TGTGCCTGCATTTATACGGGGAGCTCTGGAAACACCATATATTTT.

J is TRBJ1-5 and V is TRBV7-9, with D possibly matching TRBD1 (5 bases). V was clipped by 5 bases and J by 4 bases, with 12 bases between them. The CDR3 extends over 14 amino acids. The germline CDR1 and CDR2 sequences are SEHNR and FQNEAQ (reference sequence). The CDR3 is CASSERGTNQPQHF. For the CDR3, the DNA is TGTGCCAGCAGCGAACGGGGGACGAATCAGCCCCAGCATTTT.

CDR3 in amino acids: CASSPLRAGELFF. The CDR3 DNA is TGTGCCAGCAGCCCCCTTAGGGCGGGAGAGCTGTTTTTT. V usage is TRBV7-9 and J usage is TRBJ2-2, with D possibly TRBD2 on 6 matching bases. This CDR3 has 13 residues. Per the germline V gene, CDR1 is SEHNR and CDR2 is FQNEAQ (reference sequence). Trimming shortened V by 5 bases and J by 11 bases, and 15 bases separated the two germline ends.

This rearrangement joins TRBV4-1 to TRBJ1-3; 9 nucleotides line up with TRBD1. CDR3 length equals 22 residues. The J segment lost 4 bases and the V segment lost 0 bases, leaving 22 bases of the junction unmatched. Germline loops: CDR1 MGHRA, CDR2 YSYEKL. The CDR3 protein is CASSQDRSRTGGRKRVGNTIYF. The CDR3 nucleotides are TGCGCCAGCAGCCAAGATAGGTCCCGCACAGGGGGCCGAAAACGGGTCGGAAACACCATATATTTT.

The gene calls are TRBV30 and TRBJ1-2; D may be TRBD1 (5 bases). The CDR3 spans 15 residues. V was cut by 0 bases and J by 5 bases, with 16 bases left in between. CDR1 and CDR2 from the germline V gene are GTSNPN and SVGIG (reference sequence). The CDR3 region is CAWSVGAGLGYGYTF. In DNA, the CDR3 is TGTGCCTGGAGTGTAGGGGCTGGGCTTGGATATGGCTACACCTTC.

The rearrangement uses TRBV5-5 and TRBJ2-7; TRBD2 might be the D (6 bases). In germline, CDR1 is SGHKS, CDR2 YYEKEE (reference sequence). The CDR3 has 16 amino acids. Between the trimmed V and J ends, which lost 4 bases and 2 bases, there was a span of 19 bases. The chain's CDR3 is CASSRYSTDYTYEQYF. CDR3 sequence (DNA): TGTGCCAGCAGCCGTTATTCGACGGACTATACCTACGAGCAGTACTTC.

The gene calls are TRBV11-2 and TRBJ2-1, with 7 bases matching TRBD2. Unmatched junction bases numbered 11, after V lost 1 base and J lost 5 bases. This CDR3 comprises 17 residues. Germline V CDR1 and CDR2: SGHAT, FQNNGV. The CDR3, as DNA: TGTGCCAGCAGCTTAGGGACTAGGACTAGTTCAAACAATGAGCAGTTCTTC. This sequence encodes CASSLGTRTSSNNEQFF.

This rearrangement joins TRBV7-2 to TRBJ2-7; 7 positions match TRBD2. CDR1 and CDR2 from the germline V gene are SGHTA and FQGNSA. Trimming took 7 bases from V and 5 from J; bases not matched to a gene: 14. The CDR3 is 15 amino acids. CDR3 protein: CASTRTLAAGHEQYF. For the CDR3, the DNA is TGTGCCAGCACCCGTACCCTAGCGGCCGGCCACGAGCAGTACTTC. The whole variable domain, filled in from reference TRBV7-2 and TRBJ2-7, reads GAGVSQSPSNKVTEKGKDVELRCDPISGHTALYWYRQSLGQGLEFLIYFQGNSAPDKSGLPSDRFSAERTGGSVSTLTIQRTQQEDSAVYLCASTRTLAAGHEQYFGPGTRLTVT.

The chain carries TRBV28 and TRBJ1-3; 10 positions agree with TRBD1. V lost 8 bases, J lost 2 bases, and 3 bases stayed unmatched. CDR1 is MDHEN and CDR2 is SYDVKM in the germline V gene. This CDR3 has 14 residues. CDR3 residues: CASAGTGAGNTIYF. CDR3 DNA sequence: TGTGCCAGCGCCGGGACAGGGGCTGGAAACACCATATATTTT.

This chain connects TRBV25-1 to TRBJ1-2; the D gene is possibly TRBD1 (6 bases). V lost 1 base and J lost 6, with 15 bases in between. The CDR3 is 15 amino acids. CDR1 is MGHDK and CDR2 is SYGVNS in the germline V gene. CDR3 sequence: CASSELTGRGNGYTF. The CDR3 bases are TGTGCCAGCAGTGAATTAACCGGGAGGGGGAATGGCTACACCTTC.

The chain has TRBV2 and TRBJ1-2, with 7 positions matching TRBD1. Germline trimming cut 2 bases from V and 8 bases from J; bases unmatched to any gene: 14. The CDR3 has 16 residues. In germline, CDR1 is SNHLY, CDR2 FYNNEI. This CDR3 reads CASSEYGAGGSRGYTF. CDR3 bases: TGTGCCAGCAGTGAATACGGGGCAGGGGGATCCAGGGGCTACACCTTC.

This sequence joins TRBV28 and TRBJ1-5; D is unclear. Deletions cut 5 bases from V and 0 bases from J, with 17 bases between. The CDR3 runs 17 residues. Germline lookup yields CDR1 MDHEN and CDR2 SYDVKM. The CDR3 DNA reads as TGTGCCAGCAGTCGTTACGAGTCCGCGTTTAGCAATCAGCCCCAGCATTTT. It translates to CASSRYESAFSNQPQHF.

J is TRBJ1-2 and V is TRBV5-6, with 8 bases identical to TRBD1. V gave up 4 bases and J gave up 2 bases; unmatched junction bases: 10. Per the germline V gene, CDR1 is SGHDT and CDR2 is YYEEEE. This CDR3 is 16 amino acids long. This chain's CDR3 is CASSLGRQGKNYGYTF. Written as DNA, the CDR3 is TGTGCCAGCAGCCTGGGGAGACAGGGGAAAAACTATGGCTACACCTTC.

The genes are TRBV6-6 and TRBJ2-1; 7 bases are a match to TRBD2. The CDR3 is 14 amino acids. Trimming took 3 bases from V and 5 from J; bases not matched to a gene: 4. Looked up from germline, CDR1 is MNHNY and CDR2 is SVGAGI (reference sequence). The CDR3 bases are TGTGCCAGCAGTTATGGACTAGGCAACAATGAGCAGTTCTTC. Translation gives CASSYGLGNNEQFF.

V usage is TRBV10-1 and J usage is TRBJ1-1; D is ambiguous. This CDR3 comprises 14 residues. Germline lookup yields CDR1 WNHNN and CDR2 SYGVQD (reference sequence). The V gene lost 2 bases and the J gene lost 2 bases, with 9 bases spanning the gap. CDR3 DNA sequence: TGCGCCAGCAGTGAGAGGAGGATAAACACTGAAGCTTTCTTT. It is translated as CASSERRINTEAFF.

The chain uses TRBV6-5 and TRBJ1-5, with TRBD1 as a possible D gene (6 bases). The CDR3 length is 15 residues. Between the trimmed V and J ends, which lost 3 bases and 6 bases, there was a span of 15 bases. Per the germline V gene, CDR1 is MNHEY and CDR2 is SVGAGI. CDR3 region: CASSYTQGSSQPQHF. The CDR3 DNA follows: TGTGCCAGCAGTTATACCCAGGGGTCAAGTCAGCCCCAGCATTTT.

This clone was seen more than once but under ten times. The chain recombines TRBV6-1 with TRBJ2-2; perhaps TRBD2 as D (6 bases). This CDR3 region has 15 residues. V was pared by 2 bases and J by 5 bases, with 12 bases between. Germline lookup yields CDR1 MNHNS and CDR2 SASEGT. The CDR3 protein is CASSEMTGVTGELFF. CDR3 DNA sequence: TGTGCCAGCAGTGAAATGACGGGAGTAACCGGGGAGCTGTTTTTT.

The rearrangement joins TRBV7-9 to TRBJ2-5; D is unresolved. The CDR3 loop spans 14 amino acids. Germline CDR1 SEHNR, CDR2 FQNEAQ (reference sequence). The V gene lost 1 base and the J gene lost 5 bases, with 11 bases spanning the gap. The CDR3 bases are TGTGCCAGCAGCTTAGTGTCTGGAGTTGAGACCCAGTACTTC. Translating it yields CASSLVSGVETQYF.